This T cell receptor beta chain was documented in a study of T cell responses to AZD1222 COVID-19 vaccine (dated by TCRdb to about 2021). With regard to the full study: TCR sequencing covered more than 230 trial participants: 200 to 210 given two doses of AZD1222 and 26 given two doses of MenACWY control vaccine. Trial participants were enrolled by age into subgroups of 18-55, 56-69 and 70-plus years, and around 140, 26 and 57 TCR-sequenced participants, respectively, were included in these subgroups. Points the paper makes about the study in general: No day 14 peak-response samples were available, so repertoires were characterized only after the peak T cell response. Most participants were white British and females outnumbered males, and the authors suggested that clonal diversity may have been underestimated. Conclusions about previously exposed vaccinees are limited because only six or seven AZD1222 recipients were SARS-CoV-2 seropositive at baseline. The vaccine-associated CD4 TCRs covered the entire spike protein, and the dominant responses fell in regions 160-218 and 743-854. The 56-69-year group was small, and its depth increase did not reach significance, likely because of low power. Reportedly, close to half of the unique spike-specific TCRs recognized epitopes lying outside the regions that are mutated in the B.1.351 and B.1.1.7 variants. After two AZD1222 doses, both the breadth and the depth of spike-specific TCRs were significantly higher than at day 0 and than in MenACWY recipients.

Notes on this clone: Its target antigen remains unknown. Base-call qualities are not available, and no considerably larger clone is one nucleotide away.

From the cysteine up to the phenylalanine, the CDR3 has a length of 16 residues. The DNA shown is the 48-base CDR3, in frame from base 1. Compared with germline, V lacks 5 bases and J lacks 7 bases; bases without a gene match: 13. The germline V gene (reference sequence) sets CDR1 to MNHNY and CDR2 to SVGAGI. What the time point label conveys for this sample: about 28 days (+/-7) after the second vaccine dose. AZD1222 recipients with second doses at about 4 weeks or about 12 weeks were pooled, because spike-specific TCR depth and breadth did not differ between schedules. Vaccinee samples were obtained from the UK trials COV001 and COV002, which included a single-blind randomized controlled phase 2/3 trial of AZD1222 (ChAdOx1 nCoV-19) in healthy adults. For TCRbeta chain sequencing, PBMC samples from trial participants were taken at day 0 and at day 28 after the second dose. The CDR3 regions of human TCRbeta chains were analyzed by immunosequencing. On the authors' methods: Repertoire TCRs were matched against a reference library of SARS-CoV-2-specific TCRs generated with the MIRA antigen-specificity platform. Breadth was defined as the fraction of unique TCRs that were SARS-CoV-2-associated, and depth was defined as the fraction of total T cells that were SARS-CoV-2-associated. Using the MIRA data, each spike-specific TCR was mapped to the spike region that the TCR reacts to and placed in a CD4 or CD8 class. Log10-transformed breadth and depth values were compared by one-way ANOVA with Sidak's multiple comparisons tests. TCRdb obtained this table from immuneACCESS and retained in-frame rearrangements with V and J assigned. These tables miss some clones; where compared with another copy, unresolved V genes account for less than half of the shortfall, and the remainder is unexplained. The V and J calls and the clone size are those of that table, but D and trimming were determined from the DNA. The sample table contains roughly 100,000 clones; only one count was recorded for about nine tenths of them. The top ten clonotypes cover 15% to 20% of the sample.

Recombination joined TRBV6-6 with TRBJ2-1, and 8 junctional nucleotides match TRBD2. This clonotype originated in an adult who received the AZD1222 COVID-19 vaccine. The source was peripheral blood, collected 28 days after the second AZD1222 dose. The CDR3 protein is CASSGRGAGVQNEQFF. The nucleotide sequence is given as TGTGCCAGCAGTGGCCGTGGAGCGGGAGTGCAAAATGAGCAGTTCTTC.